What follows are 6 T cell receptor beta chains derived from one specimen sequenced in a study of blood T cells in healthy people across ages. Through a sample-barcoded 5' primer and a J-beta primer mix, a second PCR was run for roughly 6 to 12 cycles. From the 5' RACE reads, TCRdb called clonotypes with MiXCR, one entry per CDR3 protein. This repertoire shows 550,000 to 750,000 distinct CDR3 sequences, roughly 21% found once; its top ten account for roughly 3.6%. Sequencing used blood. The source is a man in his sixties or seventies in good health.

The rearrangement joins TRBV20-1 to TRBJ2-2; 8 bases map to TRBD2. Per the germline V gene, CDR1 is DFQATT and CDR2 is SNEGSKA (reference sequence). The V and J ends lost 6 bases and 6 bases, in that order; junction bases with no gene match: 9. This CDR3 region has 14 residues. The CDR3 DNA reads as TGCAGTGCCGGGGTGACTAGCGACCCCGGGGAGCTGTTTTTT. Translating it yields CSAGVTSDPGELFF.

This sequence joins TRBV20-1 and TRBJ2-7; weak D call: TRBD1 (7 bases). The DNA end lines up better with TRBJ2-1; the J call may be wrong. The CDR3 consists of 12 residues. Germline CDR1 reads DFQATT; CDR2 reads SNEGSKA (reference sequence). The CDR3 spells CSAIRGVNEQFF. The CDR3 DNA is TGCAGTGCGATCAGGGGGGTCAATGAGCAGTTCTTC.

This clonotype has just a few counts. The gene calls are TRBV9 and TRBJ2-7; D perhaps matches TRBD1 (5 bases). V was clipped by 2 bases and J by 2 bases, with 17 bases between them. This CDR3 region has 16 residues. Germline V gene lookup returns CDR1 SGDLS and CDR2 YYNGEE. The CDR3 sequence: CASSVSPSTETYEQYF. CDR3 coding DNA: TGTGCCAGCAGCGTTTCCCCCTCGACAGAGACCTACGAGCAGTACTTC.

This clonotype was detected a few times. The V and J genes are TRBV6-5 and TRBJ2-7; D may be TRBD1 or TRBD2 (5 bases each). Trimming took off 5 bases at V and 3 bases at J, with 14 bases between the two ends. Germline V gene lookup returns CDR1 MNHEY and CDR2 SVGAGI. This CDR3 is 14 amino acids long. CDR3 sequence (DNA): TGTGCCAGCAGTCCCAGCCGGGGCCTCTACGAGCAGTACTTC. Protein: CASSPSRGLYEQYF.

This clonotype came up a few times. The chain employs TRBV6-1 and TRBJ2-5; perhaps D is TRBD1 or TRBD2 (5 bases each). The germline V gene has CDR1 MNHNS and CDR2 SASEGT. This CDR3 region has 16 residues. The V gene lost 4 bases and the J gene lost 2 bases, with 17 bases spanning the gap. The CDR3 here is CASSVFRDVLQETQYF. CDR3 nucleotide sequence: TGTGCCAGCAGTGTATTCCGGGACGTATTGCAAGAGACCCAGTACTTC.

The chain employs TRBV20-1 and TRBJ2-4, with D hard to call. Germline V lookup: CDR1 DFQATT, CDR2 SNEGSKA (reference sequence). With 3 bases removed from V and 4 bases from J, the gap between germline ends came to 10 bases. This CDR3 is 13 amino acids long. CDR3 residues: CSASSGAKNIQYF. Written as DNA, the CDR3 is TGCAGTGCTAGTTCGGGTGCTAAAAACATTCAGTACTTC.